Reported below is one T cell receptor beta chain. Method: immunoSEQ multiplex PCR; TCRdb's copy keeps in-frame clones and lacks some. The repertoire holds some 13,000 clones, with approximately 94% as singletons. The source of the sample is a study of technical replicates of blood from four donors. CDR3 length equals 18 residues. Germline CDR1 is KGHSH and CDR2 is LQKENI. Trimming removed 2 bases from V and 0 bases from J; junction bases left unmatched: 6. The gene calls are TRBV18 and TRBJ2-1, with TRBD1 identical over 11 bases. The TCR was taken from a human donor in good health. The sequenced sample was PBMCs. CDR3 nucleotides: TGTGCCAGCTCACCAGGACAGGGGGCCGGTAGCTCCTACAATGAGCAGTTCTTC. This sequence encodes CASSPGQGAGSSYNEQFF.